This TCR beta chain was profiled in a study of cytomegalovirus exposure and HLA in healthy donors. General study findings and limits: TCR beta chains numbering 164 were designated cytomegalovirus-associated. Confirmation in vitro established that a few CMV-associated chains were specific for CMV antigens.

The assay was immunoSEQ multiplex PCR, and TCRdb's table has in-frame clones only and misses some. The sample has under 200,000 clones, 75% to 90% seen once. Worth noting for this clone: Its antigen is currently unknown.

Specimen: PBMCs. This TCR came from a man aged 18 to 29 in good health and CMV-seropositive.

The CDR3 coding sequence is TGTGCCAGCAGCCCGGGACTAGCGGGAGGGATGAACACCGGGGAGCTGTTTTTT. This gives the protein CASSPGLAGGMNTGELFF. The chain uses TRBV28 and TRBJ2-2, with 16 bases fitting TRBD2. Looked up from germline, CDR1 is MDHEN and CDR2 is SYDVKM. Germline trimming cut 6 bases from V and 1 base from J; bases unmatched to any gene: 5. The CDR3 has 18 amino acids.